These 7 T cell receptor beta chains share one sample of origin, sequenced in a study of T cells in Graves' hyperthyroidism and ophthalmopathy. RNA transcripts were the template for amplifying TCR beta CDR3 regions. The primer set for the first-round RT-PCR of the TCR CDR3 was HTBI. TCRdb reprocessed the multiplex PCR reads via MiXCR and lists one record per CDR3 protein. Among around 350,000 distinct CDR3 sequences, over 15% were seen once, and the ten largest hold around 4%. The specimen was blood. All receptors derive from a woman under 30 with Graves' hyperthyroidism.

Ten or more counts support this clonotype. The J gene is TRBJ2-5, the V gene TRBV20-1; D call uncertain. This CDR3 region has 13 residues. The germline V gene has CDR1 DFQATT and CDR2 SNEGSKA (reference sequence). V shed 4 bases and J shed 7 bases, with 16 bases lying between them. The chain's CDR3 is CSAMTPVKGTQYF. The DNA of the CDR3 is TGCAGTGCTATGACTCCGGTCAAGGGGACCCAGTACTTC.

Of note for this clonotype: This may stem from a read error, because a much larger clone lies one nucleotide away. J is TRBJ1-2 and V is TRBV30; tentatively, D is TRBD1 (6 bases). Germline-derived CDR1 and CDR2 are GTSNPN and SVGIG (reference sequence). CDR3 size: 16 residues. The V gene lost 1 base and the J gene lost 4 bases, with 19 bases spanning the gap. CDR3 nucleotides: TGTGCCTGGAGTGCACGCAGGGGCCTCCGTCTCTATGGCTACACCTTC. This translates into CAWSARRGLRLYGYTF.

This clonotype was found many times. The rearrangement links TRBV4-1 to TRBJ2-3; no firm D call. Germline values: CDR1 MGHRA, CDR2 YSYEKL. CDR3 size: 14 residues. Deletions cut 0 bases from V and 4 bases from J, with 8 bases between. DNA for the CDR3: TGCGCCAGCAGCCAAGATCAGCTGGCAGATACGCAGTATTTT. The encoded protein is CASSQDQLADTQYF.

This clonotype was counted ten times or more. The genes are TRBV20-1 and TRBJ2-7; D is perhaps TRBD1 or TRBD2 (6 bases each). The V gene lost 7 bases and the J gene lost 2 bases, with 18 bases spanning the gap. Per the germline V gene, CDR1 is DFQATT and CDR2 is SNEGSKA (reference sequence). The CDR3 is 14 residues long. DNA of the CDR3: TGCAGTGGCGGTCTCGGGGGCTTTACCTACGAGCAGTACTTC. This codes for CSGGLGGFTYEQYF.

This clonotype was counted between two and nine times. The chain joins TRBV20-1 to TRBJ1-2; maybe TRBD1 (5 bases). The CDR3 sequence is 14 residues long. In germline, CDR1 is DFQATT, CDR2 SNEGSKA (reference sequence). Deletions cut 0 bases from V and 4 bases from J, with 12 bases between. CDR3 in DNA: TGCAGTGCTAGAGACCCGAGGGGCTTCTATGGCTACACCTTC. Protein: CSARDPRGFYGYTF.

The CDR3 loop reads CASIPFGNTEAFF. The CDR3 nucleotides are TGTGCCAGCATCCCGTTCGGGAACACTGAAGCTTTCTTT. The chain employs TRBV2 and TRBJ1-1; no firm D call. Looked up from germline, CDR1 is SNHLY and CDR2 is FYNNEI. V lost 7 bases, J lost 1 base, and 10 bases lay in between. The CDR3 is 13 amino acids.

This clonotype was seen at least ten times. J is TRBJ1-1 and V is TRBV20-1, with TRBD1 as a possible D gene (6 bases). The CDR3 spans 14 residues. V dropped 0 bases and J dropped 3 bases, with 11 bases sitting between them. Germline CDR1 DFQATT, CDR2 SNEGSKA (reference sequence). The CDR3 DNA follows: TGCAGTGCTAGAGAGGGGGCGCGGGACACTGAAGCTTTCTTT. This gives the protein CSAREGARDTEAFF.